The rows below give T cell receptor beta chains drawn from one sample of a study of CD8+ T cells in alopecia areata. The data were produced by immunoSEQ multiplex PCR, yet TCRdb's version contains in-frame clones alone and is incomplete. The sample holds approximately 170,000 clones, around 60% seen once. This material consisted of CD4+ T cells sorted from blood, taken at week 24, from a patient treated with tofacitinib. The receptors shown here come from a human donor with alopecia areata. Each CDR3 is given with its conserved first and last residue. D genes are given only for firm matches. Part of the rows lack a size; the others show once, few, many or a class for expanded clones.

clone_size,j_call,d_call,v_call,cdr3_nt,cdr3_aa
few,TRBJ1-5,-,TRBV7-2,TGTGCCAGCACCACGGAGAGGGGTAGCAATCAGCCCCAGCATTTT,CASTTERGSNQPQHF
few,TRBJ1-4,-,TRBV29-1,TGCAGCGTCCTTGGCAGGGTGGAGGAAAAACTGTTTTTT,CSVLGRVEEKLFF
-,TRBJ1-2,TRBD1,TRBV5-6,TGTGCCAGCAGCTTGGTGGAGGACAGGAACTATGGCTACACCTTC,CASSLVEDRNYGYTF
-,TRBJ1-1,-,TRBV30,TGTGCCTGGAGTCTCAGAGGAGGTGTCACTGAAGCTTTCTTT,CAWSLRGGVTEAFF
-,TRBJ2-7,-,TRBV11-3,TGTGCCAGCAGCTTAGGGGTGGGGGAGCAGTACTTC,CASSLGVGEQYF
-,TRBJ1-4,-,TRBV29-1,TGCAGCGTTTTCGGTTGGGCAACTAATGAAAAACTGTTTTTT,CSVFGWATNEKLFF
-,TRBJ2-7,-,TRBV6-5,TGTGCCAGCAGTTACGACCTCTGGGCCTACGAGCAGTACTTC,CASSYDLWAYEQYF
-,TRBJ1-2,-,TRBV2,TGTGCCAGCAGTAAAGGTGGGATTAACTATGGCTACACCTTC,CASSKGGINYGYTF
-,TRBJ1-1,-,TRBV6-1,TGTGCCAGCATCAACATGGGGAGGACTGAAGCTTTCTTT,CASINMGRTEAFF
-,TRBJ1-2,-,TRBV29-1,TGCAGCGTTTCTTCACACCCCTCCCGACAGGAAGGTCGGGGCTACACCTTC,CSVSSHPSRQEGRGYTF
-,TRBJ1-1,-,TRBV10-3,TGTGCCATCAGTGGATTTCTAGGGGGGGTTGTCTTT,CAISGFLGGVVF
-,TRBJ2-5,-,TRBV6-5,TGTGCCAGCAGATCTTTTAAAAGGACAGCCAATACCCAGTACTTC,CASRSFKRTANTQYF
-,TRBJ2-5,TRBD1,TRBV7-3,TGTGCCAGCAGCTTGACAGGGAAGGAGACCCAGTACTTC,CASSLTGKETQYF
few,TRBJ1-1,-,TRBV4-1,TGCGCCAGCAGCCAAGATCAGGCGGCGAACACTGAAGCTTTCTTT,CASSQDQAANTEAFF
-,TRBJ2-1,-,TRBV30,TGTGCCTGGAGTGTGTCACTCGGAGCATATGAGCAGTTCTTC,CAWSVSLGAYEQFF
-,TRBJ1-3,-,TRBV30,TGTGCCTGGACTCTCGGCACAGTGAGCTCTGGAAACACCATATATTTT,CAWTLGTVSSGNTIYF
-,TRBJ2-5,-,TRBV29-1,TGCAGCGCAAAGGGACGGTACCAAGAGACCCAGTACTTC,CSAKGRYQETQYF
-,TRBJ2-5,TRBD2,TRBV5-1,TGCGCCAGCAGCGATGGGACTAGCGGGGGGACCGCAGAGACCCAGTACTTC,CASSDGTSGGTAETQYF